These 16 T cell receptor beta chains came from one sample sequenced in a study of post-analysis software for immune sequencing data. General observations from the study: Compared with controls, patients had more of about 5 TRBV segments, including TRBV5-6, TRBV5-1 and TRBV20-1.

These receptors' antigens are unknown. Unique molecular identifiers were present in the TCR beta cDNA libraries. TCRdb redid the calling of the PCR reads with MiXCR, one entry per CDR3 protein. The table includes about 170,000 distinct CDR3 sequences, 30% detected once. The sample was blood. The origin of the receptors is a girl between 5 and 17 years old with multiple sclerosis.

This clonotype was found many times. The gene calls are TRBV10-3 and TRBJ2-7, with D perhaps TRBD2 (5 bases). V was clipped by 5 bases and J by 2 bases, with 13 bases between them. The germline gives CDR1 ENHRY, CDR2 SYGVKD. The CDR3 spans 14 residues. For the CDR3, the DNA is TGTGCCATCAGTAGGACTGTGGGCCCCTACGAGCAGTACTTC. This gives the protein CAISRTVGPYEQYF.

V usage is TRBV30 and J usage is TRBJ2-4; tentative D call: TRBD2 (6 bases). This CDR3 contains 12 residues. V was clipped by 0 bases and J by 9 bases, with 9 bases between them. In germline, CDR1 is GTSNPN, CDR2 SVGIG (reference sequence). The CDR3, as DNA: TGTGCCTGGAGTGTCGGGAGAGGCATTCAGTACTTC. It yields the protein CAWSVGRGIQYF.

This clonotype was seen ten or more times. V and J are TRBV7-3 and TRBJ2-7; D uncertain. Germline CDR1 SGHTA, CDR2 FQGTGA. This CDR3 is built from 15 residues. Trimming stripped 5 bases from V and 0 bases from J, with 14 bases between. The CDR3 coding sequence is TGTGCCAGCAGCATAAACCCCGTCGGCTCCTACGAGCAGTACTTC. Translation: CASSINPVGSYEQYF.

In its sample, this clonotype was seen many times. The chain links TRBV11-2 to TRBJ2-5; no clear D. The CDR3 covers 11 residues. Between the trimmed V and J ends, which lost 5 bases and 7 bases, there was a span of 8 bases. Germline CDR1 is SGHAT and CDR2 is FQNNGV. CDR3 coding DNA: TGTGCCAGCAGCAAAAGCGCGACCCAGTACTTC. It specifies CASSKSATQYF.

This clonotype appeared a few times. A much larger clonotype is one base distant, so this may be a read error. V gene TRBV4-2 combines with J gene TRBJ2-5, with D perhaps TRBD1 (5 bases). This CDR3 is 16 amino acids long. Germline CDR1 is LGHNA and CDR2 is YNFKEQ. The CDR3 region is CACSQDLDSPRETQYF. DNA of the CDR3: TGTGCCTGCAGCCAAGATTTAGACAGCCCGCGTGAGACCCAGTACTTC.

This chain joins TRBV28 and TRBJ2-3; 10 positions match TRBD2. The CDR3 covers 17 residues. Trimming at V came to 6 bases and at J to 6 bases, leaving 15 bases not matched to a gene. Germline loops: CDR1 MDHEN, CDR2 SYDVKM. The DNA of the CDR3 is TGTGCCAGCAGGGGGCAGCTAGCGGGAGCGGGGTGGGATACGCAGTATTTT. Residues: CASRGQLAGAGWDTQYF.

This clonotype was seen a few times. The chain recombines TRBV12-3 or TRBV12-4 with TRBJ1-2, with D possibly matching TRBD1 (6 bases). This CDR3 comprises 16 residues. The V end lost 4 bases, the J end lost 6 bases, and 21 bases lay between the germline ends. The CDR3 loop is CASSSEGGIEANGYTF. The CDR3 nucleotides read TGTGCCAGCAGTTCCGAGGGGGGGATAGAGGCTAATGGCTACACCTTC.

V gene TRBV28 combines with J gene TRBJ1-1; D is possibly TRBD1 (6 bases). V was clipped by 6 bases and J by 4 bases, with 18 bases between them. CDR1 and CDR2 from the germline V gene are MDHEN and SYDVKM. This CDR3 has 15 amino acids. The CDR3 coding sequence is TGTGCCAGCAGCTCCAGCCTGACAGGTATCACTGAAGCTTTCTTT. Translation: CASSSSLTGITEAFF.

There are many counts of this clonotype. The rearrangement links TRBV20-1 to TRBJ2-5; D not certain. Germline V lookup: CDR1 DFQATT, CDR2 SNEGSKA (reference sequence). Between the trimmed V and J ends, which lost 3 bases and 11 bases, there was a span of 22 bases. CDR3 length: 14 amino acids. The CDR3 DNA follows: TGCAGTGCTAGCCCCCCCCTTCTCTTTAACGGGCAGTACTTC. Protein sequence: CSASPPLLFNGQYF.

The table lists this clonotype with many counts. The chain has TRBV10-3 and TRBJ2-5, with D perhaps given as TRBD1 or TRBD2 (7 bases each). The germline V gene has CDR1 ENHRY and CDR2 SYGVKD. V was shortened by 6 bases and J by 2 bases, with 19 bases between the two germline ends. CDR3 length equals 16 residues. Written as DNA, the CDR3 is TGTGCCATCAGGGGGGACAGACAGGGACTACAAGAGACCCAGTACTTC. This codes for CAIRGDRQGLQETQYF.

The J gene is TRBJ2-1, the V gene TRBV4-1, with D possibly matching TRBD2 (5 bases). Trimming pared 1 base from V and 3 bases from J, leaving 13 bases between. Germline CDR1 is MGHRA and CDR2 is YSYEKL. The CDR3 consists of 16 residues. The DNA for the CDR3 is TGCGCCAGCAGCCAAGCACGAGCGGCTCTCTACAATGAGCAGTTCTTC. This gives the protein CASSQARAALYNEQFF.

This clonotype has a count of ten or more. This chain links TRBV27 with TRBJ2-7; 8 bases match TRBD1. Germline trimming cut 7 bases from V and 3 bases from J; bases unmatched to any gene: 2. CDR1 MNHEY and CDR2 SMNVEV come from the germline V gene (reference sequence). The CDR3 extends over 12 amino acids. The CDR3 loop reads CASTGQGYEQYF. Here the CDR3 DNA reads TGTGCCAGCACAGGACAGGGCTACGAGCAGTACTTC.

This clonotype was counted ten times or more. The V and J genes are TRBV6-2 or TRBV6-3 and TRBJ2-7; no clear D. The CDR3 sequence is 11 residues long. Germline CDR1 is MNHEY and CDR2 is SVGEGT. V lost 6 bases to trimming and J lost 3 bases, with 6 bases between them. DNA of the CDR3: TGTGCCAGCAGCCGAGACTACGAGCAGTACTTC. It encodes CASSRDYEQYF.

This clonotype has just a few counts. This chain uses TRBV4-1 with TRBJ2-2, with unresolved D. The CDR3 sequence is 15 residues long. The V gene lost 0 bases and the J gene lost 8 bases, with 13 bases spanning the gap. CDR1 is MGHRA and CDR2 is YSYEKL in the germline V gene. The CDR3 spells CASSQEMARSGELFF. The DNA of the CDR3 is TGCGCCAGCAGCCAAGAAATGGCCCGTTCGGGGGAGCTGTTTTTT.

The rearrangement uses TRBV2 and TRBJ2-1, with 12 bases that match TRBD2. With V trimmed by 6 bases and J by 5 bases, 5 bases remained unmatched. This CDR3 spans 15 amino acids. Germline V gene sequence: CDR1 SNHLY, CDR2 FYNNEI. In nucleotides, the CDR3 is TGTGCCAGCAGCCGGACTAGCGGGACCAACAATGAGCAGTTCTTC. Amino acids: CASSRTSGTNNEQFF.

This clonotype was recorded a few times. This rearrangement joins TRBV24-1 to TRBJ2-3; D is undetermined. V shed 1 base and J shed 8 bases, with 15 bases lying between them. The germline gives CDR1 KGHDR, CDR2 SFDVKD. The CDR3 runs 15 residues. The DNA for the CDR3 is TGTGCCACCAGTGATTTTTTGGCAGGCCCAGGTACGCAGTATTTT. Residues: CATSDFLAGPGTQYF.